This record concerns one T cell receptor (beta chain) sequence. In the authors' methods: Using reference gene primer amplification, nucleated cell counts were estimated. This table comes from immunoSEQ multiplex PCR, and its TCRdb copy is limited to in-frame clones, with some not included. V, J and clone size reflect that table, while D and trimming were determined from the DNA. This sample carries about 300,000 clones, 80% to 95% of them seen once, and the ten largest clones take around 2.2%. The data originate from a study of blood T cell repertoires in COVID-19. Study in general: Sites in the United States, Italy and Spain provided acute and convalescent COVID-19 samples. T cells, B-cell-depleted T cells, or PBMCs provided the cDNA or gDNA that served as material.

Per the germline V gene, CDR1 is SQVTM and CDR2 is ANQGSEA. Trimming removed 2 bases from V and 4 bases from J, with 5 bases in between. The CDR3 consists of 11 residues. Seattle patient enrollment occurred during active infection, with longitudinal follow-up thereafter. V and J are TRBV29-1 and TRBJ1-1; D is unclear. The receptor was derived from a woman aged 30 to 39 with COVID-19, enrolled during active disease. Material: peripheral blood. The CDR3 DNA is TGCAGCGTTGAACGTGTCACTGAAGCTTTCTTT. Translation: CSVERVTEAFF. The whole variable domain, remainder taken from reference TRBV29-1 and TRBJ1-1, is SAVISQKPSRDICQRGTSLTIQCQVDSQVTMMFWYRQQPGQSLTLIATANQGSEATYESGFVIDKFPISRPNLTFSTLTVSNMSPEDSSIYLCSVERVTEAFFGQGTRLTVV.